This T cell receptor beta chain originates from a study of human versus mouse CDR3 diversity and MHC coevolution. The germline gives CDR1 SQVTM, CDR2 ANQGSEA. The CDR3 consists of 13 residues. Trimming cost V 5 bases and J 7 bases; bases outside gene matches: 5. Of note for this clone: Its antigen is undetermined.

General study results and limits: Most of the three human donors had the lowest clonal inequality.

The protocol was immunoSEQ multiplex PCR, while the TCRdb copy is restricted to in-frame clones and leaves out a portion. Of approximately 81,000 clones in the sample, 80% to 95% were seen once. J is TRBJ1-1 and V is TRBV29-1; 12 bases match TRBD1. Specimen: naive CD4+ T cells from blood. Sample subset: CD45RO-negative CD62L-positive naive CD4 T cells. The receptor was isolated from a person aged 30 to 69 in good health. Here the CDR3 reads CSVRDRGLGEAFF. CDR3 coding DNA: TGCAGCGTTCGGGACAGGGGGCTGGGTGAAGCTTTCTTT.